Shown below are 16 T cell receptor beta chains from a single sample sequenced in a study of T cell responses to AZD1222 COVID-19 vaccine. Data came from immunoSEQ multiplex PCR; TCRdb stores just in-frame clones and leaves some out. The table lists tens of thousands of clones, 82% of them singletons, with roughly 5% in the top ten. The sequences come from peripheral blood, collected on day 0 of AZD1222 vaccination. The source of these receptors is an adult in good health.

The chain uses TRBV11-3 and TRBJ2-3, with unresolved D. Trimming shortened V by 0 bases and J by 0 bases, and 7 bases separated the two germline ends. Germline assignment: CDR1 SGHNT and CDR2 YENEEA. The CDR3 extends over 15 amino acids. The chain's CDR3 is CASSLDLRSTDTQYF. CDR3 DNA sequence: TGTGCCAGCAGCTTAGATCTGCGGAGCACAGATACGCAGTATTTT.

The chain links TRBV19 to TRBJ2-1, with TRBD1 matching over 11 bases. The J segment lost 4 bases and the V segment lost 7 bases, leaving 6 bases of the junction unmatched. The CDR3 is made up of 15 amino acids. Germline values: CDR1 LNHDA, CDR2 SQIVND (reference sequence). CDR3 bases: TGTGCCAGTACCCACGGACAGGGGGCTTACAATGAGCAGTTCTTC. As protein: CASTHGQGAYNEQFF.

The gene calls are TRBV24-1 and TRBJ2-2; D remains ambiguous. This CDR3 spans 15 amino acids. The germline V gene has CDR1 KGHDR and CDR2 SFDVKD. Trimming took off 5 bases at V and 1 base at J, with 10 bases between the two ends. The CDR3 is CATSGVVGNTGELFF. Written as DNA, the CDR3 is TGTGCCACCAGTGGCGTGGTGGGGAACACCGGGGAGCTGTTTTTT.

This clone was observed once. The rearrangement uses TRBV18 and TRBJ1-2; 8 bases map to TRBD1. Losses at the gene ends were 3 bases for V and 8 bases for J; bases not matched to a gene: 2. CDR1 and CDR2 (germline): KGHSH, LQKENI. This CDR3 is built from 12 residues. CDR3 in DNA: TGTGCCAGCTCACCGACAGGGGACGGCTACACCTTC. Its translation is CASSPTGDGYTF.

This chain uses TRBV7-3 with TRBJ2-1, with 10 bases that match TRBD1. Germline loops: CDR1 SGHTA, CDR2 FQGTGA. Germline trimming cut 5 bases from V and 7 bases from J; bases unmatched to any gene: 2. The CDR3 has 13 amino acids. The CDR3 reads CASSEGQGNEQFF. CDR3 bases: TGTGCCAGCAGCGAGGGACAGGGGAATGAGCAGTTCTTC. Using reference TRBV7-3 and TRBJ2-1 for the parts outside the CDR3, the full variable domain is GAGVSQTPSNKVTEKGKYVELRCDPISGHTALYWYRQSLGQGPEFLIYFQGTGAADDSGLPNDRFFAVRPEGSVSTLKIQRTERGDSAVYLCASSEGQGNEQFFGPGTRLTVL.

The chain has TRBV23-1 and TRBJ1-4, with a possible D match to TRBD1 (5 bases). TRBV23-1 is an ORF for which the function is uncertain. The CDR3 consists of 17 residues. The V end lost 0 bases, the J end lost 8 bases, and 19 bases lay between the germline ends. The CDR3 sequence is CASSQSPTGPPGEKLFF. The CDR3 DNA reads TGCGCCAGCAGTCAATCCCCAACGGGGCCACCAGGGGAAAAACTGTTTTTT.

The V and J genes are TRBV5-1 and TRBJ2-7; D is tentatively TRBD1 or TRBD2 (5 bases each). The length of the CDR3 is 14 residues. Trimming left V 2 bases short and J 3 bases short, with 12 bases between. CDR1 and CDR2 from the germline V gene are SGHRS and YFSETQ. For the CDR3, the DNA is TGCGCCAGCAGCTTAGGGACGTCCGTCTACGAGCAGTACTTC. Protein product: CASSLGTSVYEQYF.

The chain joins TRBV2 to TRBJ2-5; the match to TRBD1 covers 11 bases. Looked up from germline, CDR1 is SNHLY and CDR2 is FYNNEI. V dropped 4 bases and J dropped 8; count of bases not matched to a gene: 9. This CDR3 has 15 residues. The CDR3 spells CASSVIPGQGVTQYF. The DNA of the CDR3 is TGTGCCAGCAGTGTCATCCCGGGACAGGGGGTCACCCAGTACTTC.

Written as DNA, the CDR3 is TGTGCCAGCAGCCAACTACGGGCAGGGGGGACAGATACGCAGTATTTT. As protein: CASSQLRAGGTDTQYF. The chain has TRBV5-5 and TRBJ2-3; a weak D match, TRBD1 (7 bases). Germline V gives CDR1 SGHKS, CDR2 YYEKEE (reference sequence). The CDR3 has 16 amino acids. Trimming took off 4 bases at V and 3 bases at J, with 18 bases between the two ends. Using reference TRBV5-5 and TRBJ2-3 for the parts outside the CDR3, the full variable domain is DAGVTQSPTHLIKTRGQQVTLRCSPISGHKSVSWYQQVLGQGPQFIFQYYEKEERGRGNFPDRFSARQFPNYSSELNVNALLLGDSALYLCASSQLRAGGTDTQYFGPGTRLTVL.

The chain's CDR3 is CASSLDYGYTF. As DNA, the CDR3 is TGTGCCAGCAGCCTCGACTATGGCTACACCTTC. The chain uses TRBV11-2 and TRBJ1-2; no clear D. V gave up 5 bases and J gave up 3 bases, with 4 bases separating them. Germline V lookup: CDR1 SGHAT, CDR2 FQNNGV. CDR3 length: 11 amino acids.

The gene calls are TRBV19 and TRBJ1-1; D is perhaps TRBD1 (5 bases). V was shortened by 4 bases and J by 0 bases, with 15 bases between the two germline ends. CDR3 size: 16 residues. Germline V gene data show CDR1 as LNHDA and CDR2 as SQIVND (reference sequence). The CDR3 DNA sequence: TGTGCCAGTAGTACAGGGATTGCGGGGGTGAACACTGAAGCTTTCTTT. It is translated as CASSTGIAGVNTEAFF. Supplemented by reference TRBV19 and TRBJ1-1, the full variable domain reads DGGITQSPKYLFRKEGQNVTLSCEQNLNHDAMYWYRQDPGQGLRLIYYSQIVNDFQKGDIAEGYSVSREKKESFPLTVTSAQKNPTAFYLCASSTGIAGVNTEAFFGQGTRLTVV.

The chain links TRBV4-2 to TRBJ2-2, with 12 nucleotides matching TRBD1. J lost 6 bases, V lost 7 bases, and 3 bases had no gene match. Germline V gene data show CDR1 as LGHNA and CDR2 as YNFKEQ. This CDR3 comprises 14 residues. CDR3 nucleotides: TGTGCCAGCAACCGGGACAGGGGGCCCGGGGAGCTGTTTTTT. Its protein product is CASNRDRGPGELFF.

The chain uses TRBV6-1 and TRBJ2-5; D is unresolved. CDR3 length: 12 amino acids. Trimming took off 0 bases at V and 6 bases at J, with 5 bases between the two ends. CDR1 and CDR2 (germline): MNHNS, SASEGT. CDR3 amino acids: CASSEAMKTQYF. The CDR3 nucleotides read TGTGCCAGCAGTGAAGCAATGAAGACCCAGTACTTC.

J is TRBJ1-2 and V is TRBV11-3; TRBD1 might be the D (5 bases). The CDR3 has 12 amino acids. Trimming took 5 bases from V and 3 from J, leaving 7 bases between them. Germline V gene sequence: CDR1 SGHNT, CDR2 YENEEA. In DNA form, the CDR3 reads TGTGCCAGCAGCCAAGGGGACTATGGCTACACCTTC. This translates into CASSQGDYGYTF.

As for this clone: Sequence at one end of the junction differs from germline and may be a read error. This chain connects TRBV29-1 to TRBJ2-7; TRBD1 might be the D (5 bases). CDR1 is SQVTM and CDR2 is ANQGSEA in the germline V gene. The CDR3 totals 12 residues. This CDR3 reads CSVEGHDYEQYF. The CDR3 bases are TGCAGCGTAGAAGGACATGACTACGAGCAGTACTTC.

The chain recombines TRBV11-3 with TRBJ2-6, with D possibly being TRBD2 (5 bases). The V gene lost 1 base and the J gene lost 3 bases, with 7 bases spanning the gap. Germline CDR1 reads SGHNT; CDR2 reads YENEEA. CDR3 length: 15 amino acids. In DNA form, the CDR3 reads TGTGCCAGCAGCTTAGCGGGGTTTGGGGCCAACGTCCTGACTTTC. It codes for CASSLAGFGANVLTF.